The next 21 T cell receptor beta chains were all read from a single sample in a study of blood T cell repertoires in COVID-19. Profiled with immunoSEQ multiplex PCR; TCRdb holds only in-frame clones, not every one. Of 150,000 to 180,000 clones listed, 75% to 80% are singletons. What was sequenced was peripheral blood. The receptors shown here come from an older man with acute or convalescent COVID-19.

The genes are TRBV6-5 and TRBJ1-2; TRBD1 matches at 8 bases. The CDR3 covers 16 residues. Looked up from germline, CDR1 is MNHEY and CDR2 is SVGAGI. The ends lost 2 bases at V and 6 bases at J; junction bases unmatched: 11. The CDR3 spells CASSYRRTGGADGYTF. CDR3 nucleotides: TGTGCCAGCAGTTACCGGAGAACAGGGGGGGCAGATGGCTACACCTTC.

The chain employs TRBV5-6 and TRBJ1-2, with 7 bases fitting TRBD1. Trimming removed 5 bases from V and 4 bases from J; junction bases left unmatched: 5. The germline CDR1 and CDR2 sequences are SGHDT and YYEEEE. The CDR3 length is 13 residues. Here the CDR3 reads CASSTDRVYGYTF. For the CDR3, the DNA is TGTGCCAGCAGTACCGACAGGGTCTATGGCTACACCTTC.

This clone was observed a handful of times. The chain carries TRBV11-3 and TRBJ1-5; 7 bases agree with TRBD1. Unmatched junction bases numbered 9, after V lost 5 bases and J lost 5 bases. Germline V gene lookup returns CDR1 SGHNT and CDR2 YENEEA. CDR3 length equals 15 residues. The CDR3 loop is CASSQGGGGDQPQHF. CDR3 in DNA: TGTGCCAGCAGCCAGGGCGGAGGGGGCGATCAGCCCCAGCATTTT.

The gene calls are TRBV2 and TRBJ2-5; 11 positions agree with TRBD2. V shed 1 base, J shed 1 base, and the junction held 2 bases outside the gene matches. The CDR3 runs 16 residues. Germline V gives CDR1 SNHLY, CDR2 FYNNEI. The CDR3 loop is CASSEGLAGGQETQYF. The CDR3 DNA reads TGTGCCAGCAGTGAAGGGCTAGCGGGGGGCCAAGAGACCCAGTACTTC.

This clone was recorded a few times. The V and J genes are TRBV18 and TRBJ1-1; 10 bases match TRBD1. Germline loops: CDR1 KGHSH, CDR2 LQKENI. The CDR3 has 14 residues. The trim removed 6 bases at V and 6 bases at J, leaving 7 bases unmatched. CDR3 DNA: TGTGCCAGCTCCCCCGGGACAGGGGTTCCTGAAGCTTTCTTT. Translated, it gives CASSPGTGVPEAFF.

The chain uses TRBV11-3 and TRBJ2-5, with a possible D match to TRBD2 (5 bases). Trimming removed 1 base at V and 5 bases at J, with 14 bases between. The germline V gene has CDR1 SGHNT and CDR2 YENEEA. CDR3 size: 15 residues. For the CDR3, the DNA is TGTGCCAGCAGCTTAGGCACCGGGGTCGGGGAGACCCAGTACTTC. Translated, it gives CASSLGTGVGETQYF.

V is TRBV18 and J is TRBJ2-1; D is uncertain. There are 13 residues in the CDR3. CDR1 and CDR2 from the germline V gene are KGHSH and LQKENI. The V end lost 5 bases, the J end lost 6 bases, and 11 bases lay between the germline ends. CDR3 protein: CASSFLESNEQFF. Here the CDR3 DNA reads TGTGCCAGCTCATTCTTGGAGTCCAATGAGCAGTTCTTC.

V is TRBV18 and J is TRBJ1-1, with a tentative D call TRBD1 (5 bases). Germline CDR1 KGHSH, CDR2 LQKENI. The CDR3 has 14 residues. V lost 2 bases to trimming and J lost 7 bases, with 14 bases between them. CDR3 amino acids: CASSPATEKIEAFF. The DNA for the CDR3 is TGTGCCAGCTCACCAGCGACAGAGAAGATTGAAGCTTTCTTT.

The chain is built from TRBV6-5 and TRBJ1-1; tentatively, D is TRBD1 (6 bases). Germline-derived CDR1 and CDR2 are MNHEY and SVGAGI. Deletions cut 10 bases from V and 1 base from J, with 16 bases between. The CDR3 covers 14 residues. The CDR3 is CATMPGHGNTEAFF. CDR3 bases: TGTGCCACCATGCCGGGACACGGGAACACTGAAGCTTTCTTT.

The V call is TRBV7-9, the J call TRBJ1-2; 7 nucleotides match TRBD1. V was clipped by 0 bases and J by 7 bases; unmatched bases: 5. The germline CDR1 and CDR2 sequences are SEHNR and FQNEAQ (reference sequence). The CDR3 loop spans 14 amino acids. The DNA for the CDR3 is TGTGCCAGCAGCTTAGCGACAGGGAGCGGTGGCTACACCTTC. The encoded protein is CASSLATGSGGYTF.

A word on this clone: Germline and junction disagree at one end, which may indicate a read error. CDR3 DNA sequence: TGTGCTAGCAGCTTAAGGGAGAGAGCGAACACCGGGGAGCTGTTTTTT. It specifies CASSLRERANTGELFF. V usage is TRBV7-7 and J usage is TRBJ2-2, with D perhaps TRBD2 (5 bases). CDR1 SSHAT and CDR2 FNYEAQ come from the germline V gene (reference sequence). This CDR3 contains 16 residues.

Of note for this clone: Distinct nucleotide sequences in the sample also encode this CDR3. J is TRBJ2-3 and V is TRBV5-1; no definite D call. Germline-derived CDR1 and CDR2 are SGHRS and YFSETQ. V was shortened by 3 bases and J by 2 bases, with 4 bases between the two germline ends. This CDR3 comprises 12 residues. CDR3 nucleotides: TGCGCCAGCAGCTCTTACACAGATACGCAGTATTTT. Translating it yields CASSSYTDTQYF. Filled out from reference TRBV5-1 and TRBJ2-3, the complete variable domain reads KAGVTQTPRYLIKTRGQQVTLSCSPISGHRSVSWYQQTPGQGLQFLFEYFSETQRNKGNFPGRFSGRQFSNSRSEMNVSTLELGDSALYLCASSSYTDTQYFGPGTRLTVL.

CDR3 in amino acids: CAYRQGVNTEAFF. The CDR3 region has the DNA TGTGCCTACCGACAGGGGGTGAACACTGAAGCTTTCTTT. The chain uses TRBV30 and TRBJ1-1, with 9 positions matching TRBD1. The CDR3 sequence is 13 residues long. V trimming: 7 bases; J trimming: 0 bases; junction bases outside the gene matches: 3. Germline CDR1 reads GTSNPN; CDR2 reads SVGIG (reference sequence).

In this sample, this clone turned up once. The chain is built from TRBV6-6 and TRBJ2-2, with TRBD2 identical over 9 bases. J gave up 4 bases and V 5 bases, and 14 bases lay outside the gene matches. CDR3 length: 18 residues. From germline, CDR1 is MNHNY and CDR2 SVGAGI (reference sequence). The CDR3 bases are TGTGCCAGCAGTCGTTCACTGGGTCTAGCGGGGACCACCGGGGAGCTGTTTTTT. Translated, it gives CASSRSLGLAGTTGELFF.

The rearrangement joins TRBV5-1 to TRBJ2-1; perhaps TRBD1 as D (5 bases). CDR1 and CDR2 from the germline V gene are SGHRS and YFSETQ. The V gene lost 4 bases and the J gene lost 7 bases, with 12 bases spanning the gap. The CDR3 loop spans 13 amino acids. CDR3 loop: CASSLRSGNEQFF. The CDR3, as DNA: TGCGCCAGCAGCCTTAGGTCAGGGAATGAGCAGTTCTTC.

The gene calls are TRBV6-5 and TRBJ1-1; 7 nucleotides line up with TRBD1. After removal of 6 bases from V and 3 bases from J, the junction contained 4 bases not matched to a gene. The CDR3 runs 13 residues. Germline V CDR1 and CDR2: MNHEY, SVGAGI. This chain's CDR3 is CASRQGWDTEAFF. The CDR3 DNA follows: TGTGCCAGCAGACAGGGGTGGGACACTGAAGCTTTCTTT.

The rearrangement links TRBV11-1 to TRBJ1-4; possibly TRBD1 for D (5 bases). CDR1 is SGHAT and CDR2 is FQDESV in the germline V gene (reference sequence). The V end lost 4 bases, the J end lost 6 bases, and 12 bases lay between the germline ends. There are 14 residues in the CDR3. Written as DNA, the CDR3 is TGTGCCAGCAGCTCACAGGTGGCCGATGAAAAACTGTTTTTT. Translating it yields CASSSQVADEKLFF.

In nucleotides, the CDR3 is TGCGCCAGCGGACAGGGAGGGGACACTGAAGCTTTCTTT. Its translation: CASGQGGDTEAFF. This chain connects TRBV10-1 to TRBJ1-1; 8 nucleotides align to TRBD1. Germline assignment: CDR1 WNHNN and CDR2 SYGVQD (reference sequence). J gave up 3 bases and V 8 bases, and 5 bases lay outside the gene matches. There are 13 residues in the CDR3.

The genes are TRBV5-6 and TRBJ2-1; TRBD1 matches 7 bases. V lost 4 bases and J lost 3; bases outside the gene matches: 10. The CDR3 has 16 amino acids. Looked up from germline, CDR1 is SGHDT and CDR2 is YYEEEE. CDR3 region: CASSTNRGSGYNEQFF. The DNA of the CDR3 is TGTGCCAGCAGCACAAACAGGGGATCGGGCTACAATGAGCAGTTCTTC.

J is TRBJ2-3 and V is TRBV11-3; TRBD2 matches at 7 bases. The CDR3 runs to 18 residues. Germline values: CDR1 SGHNT, CDR2 YENEEA. Germline trimming cut 0 bases from V and 3 bases from J; bases unmatched to any gene: 12. Here the CDR3 reads CASSLDRLNRGETDTQYF. CDR3 DNA: TGTGCCAGCAGCTTAGATAGGCTAAATCGGGGGGAAACAGATACGCAGTATTTT.

This CDR3 is CASSLVASGQETQYF. The CDR3, as DNA: TGTGCCAGCAGCTTGGTGGCTAGCGGACAAGAGACCCAGTACTTC. The gene calls are TRBV5-5 and TRBJ2-5; TRBD2 agrees at 7 bases. Trimming removed 0 bases from V and 2 bases from J; junction bases left unmatched: 4. The CDR3 runs to 15 residues. Germline values: CDR1 SGHKS, CDR2 YYEKEE (reference sequence).